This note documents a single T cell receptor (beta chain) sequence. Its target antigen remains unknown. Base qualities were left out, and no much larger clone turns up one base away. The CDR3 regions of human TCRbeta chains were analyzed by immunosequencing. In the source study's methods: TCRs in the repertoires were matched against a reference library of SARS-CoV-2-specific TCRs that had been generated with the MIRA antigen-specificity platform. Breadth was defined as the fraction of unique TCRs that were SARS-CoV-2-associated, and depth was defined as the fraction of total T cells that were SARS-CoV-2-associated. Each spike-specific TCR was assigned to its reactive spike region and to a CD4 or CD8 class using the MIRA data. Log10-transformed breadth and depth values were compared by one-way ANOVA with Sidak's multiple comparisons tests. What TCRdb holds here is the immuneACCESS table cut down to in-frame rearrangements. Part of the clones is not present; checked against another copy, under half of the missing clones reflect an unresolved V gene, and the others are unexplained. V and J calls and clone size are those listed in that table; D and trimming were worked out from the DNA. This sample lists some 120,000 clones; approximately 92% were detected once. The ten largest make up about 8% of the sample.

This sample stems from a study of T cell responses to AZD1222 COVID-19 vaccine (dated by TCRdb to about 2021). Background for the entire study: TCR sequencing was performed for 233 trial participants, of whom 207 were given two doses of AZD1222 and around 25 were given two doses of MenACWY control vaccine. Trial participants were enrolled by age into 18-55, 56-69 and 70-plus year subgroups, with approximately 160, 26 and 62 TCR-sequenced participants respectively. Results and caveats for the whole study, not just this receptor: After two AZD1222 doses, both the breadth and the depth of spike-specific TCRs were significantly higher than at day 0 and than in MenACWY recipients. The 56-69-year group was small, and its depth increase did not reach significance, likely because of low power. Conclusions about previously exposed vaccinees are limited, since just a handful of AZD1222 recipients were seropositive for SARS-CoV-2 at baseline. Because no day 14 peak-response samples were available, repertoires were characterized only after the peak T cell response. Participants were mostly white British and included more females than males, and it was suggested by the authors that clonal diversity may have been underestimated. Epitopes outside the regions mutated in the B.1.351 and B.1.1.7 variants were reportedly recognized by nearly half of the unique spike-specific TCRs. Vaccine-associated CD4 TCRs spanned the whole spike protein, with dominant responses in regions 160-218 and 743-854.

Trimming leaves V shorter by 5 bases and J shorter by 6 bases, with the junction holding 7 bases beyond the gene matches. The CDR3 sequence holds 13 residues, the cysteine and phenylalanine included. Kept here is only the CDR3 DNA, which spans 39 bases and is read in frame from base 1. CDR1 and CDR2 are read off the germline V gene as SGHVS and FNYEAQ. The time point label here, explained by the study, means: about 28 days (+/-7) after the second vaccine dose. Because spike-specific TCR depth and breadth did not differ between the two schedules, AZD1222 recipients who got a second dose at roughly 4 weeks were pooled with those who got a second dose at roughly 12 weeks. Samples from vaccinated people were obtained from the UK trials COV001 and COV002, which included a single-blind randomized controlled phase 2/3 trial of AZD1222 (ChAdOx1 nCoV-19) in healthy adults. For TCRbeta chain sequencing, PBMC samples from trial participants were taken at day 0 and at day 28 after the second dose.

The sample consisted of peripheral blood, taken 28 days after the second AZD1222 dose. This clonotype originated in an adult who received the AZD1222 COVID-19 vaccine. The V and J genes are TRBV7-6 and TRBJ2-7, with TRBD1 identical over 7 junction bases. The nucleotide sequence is TGTGCCAGCAGCCCCGGGACAGAGGCCGAGCAGTACTTC. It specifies CASSPGTEAEQYF.